This T cell receptor beta chain is drawn from a study of OX40 agonist ivuxolimab in advanced cancers. General observations from the study: Averaged across samples, CD8+ T cells carried more expanded clones than CD4+ did.

Prior autoimmune disease or systemic immunosuppression barred patients. In regard to this clone: Its cognate antigen is unknown.

Here immunoSEQ multiplex PCR was the method, and the copy in TCRdb shows in-frame clones only, minus some. The top ten clones hold roughly 5.2% of a sample with about 46,000 clones, 90% to 95% of them seen once. Losses at the gene ends were 5 bases for V and 0 bases for J; bases not matched to a gene: 3. The CDR3 is 16 residues long. CDR1 SQVTM and CDR2 ANQGSEA come from the germline V gene. Here the sequenced sample was CD4+ or CD8+ T cells sorted from blood, taken in a trial of the OX40 agonist ivuxolimab. The chain employs TRBV29-1 and TRBJ2-2, with 13 bases fitting TRBD2. The TCR sequence derives from an adult with an advanced solid tumor such as melanoma, head and neck, liver or kidney cancer. The chain's CDR3 is CSVRGLAGTNTGELFF. The CDR3, as DNA: TGCAGCGTTCGGGGACTAGCGGGGACGAACACCGGGGAGCTGTTTTTT.